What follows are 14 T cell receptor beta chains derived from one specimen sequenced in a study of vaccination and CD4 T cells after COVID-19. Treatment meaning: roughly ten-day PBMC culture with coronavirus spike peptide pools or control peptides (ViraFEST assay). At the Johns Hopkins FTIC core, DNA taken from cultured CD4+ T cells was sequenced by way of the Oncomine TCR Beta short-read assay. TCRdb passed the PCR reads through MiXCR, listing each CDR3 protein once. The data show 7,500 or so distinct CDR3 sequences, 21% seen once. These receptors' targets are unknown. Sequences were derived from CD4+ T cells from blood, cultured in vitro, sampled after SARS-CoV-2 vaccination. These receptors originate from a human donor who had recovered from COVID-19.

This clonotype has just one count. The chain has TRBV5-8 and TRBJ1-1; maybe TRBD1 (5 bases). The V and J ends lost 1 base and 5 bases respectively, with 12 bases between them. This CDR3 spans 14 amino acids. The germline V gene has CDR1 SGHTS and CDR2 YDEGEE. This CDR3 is CASSLFRGETEAFF. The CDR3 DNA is TGTGCCAGCAGCTTGTTTAGGGGCGAGACTGAAGCTTTCTTT.

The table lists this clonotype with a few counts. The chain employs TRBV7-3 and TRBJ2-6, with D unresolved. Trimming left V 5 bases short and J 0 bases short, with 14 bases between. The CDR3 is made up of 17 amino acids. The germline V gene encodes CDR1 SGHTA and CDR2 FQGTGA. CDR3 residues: CASSGNAPGSGANVLTF. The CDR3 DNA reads TGTGCCAGCAGCGGGAACGCTCCAGGCTCTGGGGCCAACGTCCTGACTTTC. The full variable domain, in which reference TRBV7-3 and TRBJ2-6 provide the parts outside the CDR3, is GAGVSQTPSNKVTEKGKYVELRCDPISGHTALYWYRQSLGQGPEFLIYFQGTGAADDSGLPNDRFFAVRPEGSVSTLKIQRTERGDSAVYLCASSGNAPGSGANVLTFGAGSRLTVL.

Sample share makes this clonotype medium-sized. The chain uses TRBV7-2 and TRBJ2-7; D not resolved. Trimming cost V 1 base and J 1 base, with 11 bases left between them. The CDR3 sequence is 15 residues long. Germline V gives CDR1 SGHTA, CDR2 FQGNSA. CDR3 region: CASSLEGWPSYEQYF. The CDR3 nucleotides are TGTGCCAGCAGCTTAGAGGGCTGGCCTTCCTACGAGCAGTACTTC. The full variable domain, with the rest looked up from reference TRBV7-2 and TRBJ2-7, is GAGVSQSPSNKVTEKGKDVELRCDPISGHTALYWYRQSLGQGLEFLIYFQGNSAPDKSGLPSDRFSAERTGGSVSTLTIQRTQQEDSAVYLCASSLEGWPSYEQYFGPGTRLTVT.

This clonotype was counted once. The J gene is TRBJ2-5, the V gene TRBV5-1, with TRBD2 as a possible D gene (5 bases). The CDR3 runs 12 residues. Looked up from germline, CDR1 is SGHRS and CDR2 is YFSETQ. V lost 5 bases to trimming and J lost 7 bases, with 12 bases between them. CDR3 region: CASSDYMGTQYF. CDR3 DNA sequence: TGCGCCAGCAGTGACTATATGGGGACCCAGTACTTC.

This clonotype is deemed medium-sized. DNA for the CDR3: TGCAGTGCTAGAGTGGACAGGGGACTACAAGAGACCCAGTACTTC. Residues: CSARVDRGLQETQYF. The chain employs TRBV20-1 and TRBJ2-5, with TRBD1 matching over 9 bases. V lost 1 base, J lost 2 bases, and 5 bases stayed unmatched. Germline CDR1 is DFQATT and CDR2 is SNEGSKA (reference sequence). The CDR3 is 15 residues long.

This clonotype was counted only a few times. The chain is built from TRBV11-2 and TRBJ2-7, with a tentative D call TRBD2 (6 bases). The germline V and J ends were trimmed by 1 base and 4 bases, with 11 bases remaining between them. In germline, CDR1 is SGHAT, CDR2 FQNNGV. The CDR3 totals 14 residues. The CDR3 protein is CASSLVAAAYEQYF. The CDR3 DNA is TGTGCCAGCAGCTTAGTAGCGGCGGCTTACGAGCAGTACTTC.

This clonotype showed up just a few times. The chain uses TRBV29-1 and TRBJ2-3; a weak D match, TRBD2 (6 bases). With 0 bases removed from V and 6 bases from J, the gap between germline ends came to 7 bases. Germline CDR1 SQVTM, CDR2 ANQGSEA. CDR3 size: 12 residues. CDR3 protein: CSVEDRGDTQYF. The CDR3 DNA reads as TGCAGCGTTGAAGATCGGGGGGATACGCAGTATTTT.

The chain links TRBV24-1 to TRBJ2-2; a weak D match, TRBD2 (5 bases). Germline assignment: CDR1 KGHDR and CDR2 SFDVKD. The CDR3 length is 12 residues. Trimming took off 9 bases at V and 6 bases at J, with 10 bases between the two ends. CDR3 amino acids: CATEGLPGELFF. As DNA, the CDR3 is TGTGCCACCGAAGGACTCCCCGGGGAGCTGTTTTTT.

For the CDR3, the DNA is TGTGCCAGCAGCGCCTCTAGCTACAATGAGCAGTTCTTC. This translates into CASSASSYNEQFF. The J gene is TRBJ2-1, the V gene TRBV9; D is unresolved. Germline V gene sequence: CDR1 SGDLS, CDR2 YYNGEE. V lost 3 bases and J lost 3, with 7 bases in between. The CDR3 sequence is 13 residues long. The full variable domain, rest sourced from reference TRBV9 and TRBJ2-1, is DSGVTQTPKHLITATGQRVTLRCSPRSGDLSVYWYQQSLDQGLQFLIQYYNGEERAKGNILERFSAQQFPDLHSELNLSSLELGDSALYFCASSASSYNEQFFGPGTRLTVL.

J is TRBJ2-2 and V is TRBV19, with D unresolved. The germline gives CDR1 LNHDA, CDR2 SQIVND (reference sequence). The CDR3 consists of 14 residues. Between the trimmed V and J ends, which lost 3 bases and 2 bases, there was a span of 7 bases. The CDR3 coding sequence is TGTGCCAGTAGTATGGGCGAAAACACCGGGGAGCTGTTTTTT. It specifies CASSMGENTGELFF.

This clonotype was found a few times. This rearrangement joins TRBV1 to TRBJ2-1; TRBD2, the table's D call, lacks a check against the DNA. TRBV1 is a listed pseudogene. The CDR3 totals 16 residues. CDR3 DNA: TGCACCAGCAGCCAAGAAGGCGGGAGGCCCTACAATGAGCAGTTCTTC. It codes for CTSSQEGGRPYNEQFF.

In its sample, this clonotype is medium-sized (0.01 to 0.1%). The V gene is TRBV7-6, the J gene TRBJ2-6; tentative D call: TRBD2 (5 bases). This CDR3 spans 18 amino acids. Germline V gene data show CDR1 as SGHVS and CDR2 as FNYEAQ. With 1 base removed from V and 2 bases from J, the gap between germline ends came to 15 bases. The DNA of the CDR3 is TGTGCCAGCAGCTTAGGAGGGATGGGTGCCCCTGGGGCCAACGTCCTGACTTTC. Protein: CASSLGGMGAPGANVLTF.

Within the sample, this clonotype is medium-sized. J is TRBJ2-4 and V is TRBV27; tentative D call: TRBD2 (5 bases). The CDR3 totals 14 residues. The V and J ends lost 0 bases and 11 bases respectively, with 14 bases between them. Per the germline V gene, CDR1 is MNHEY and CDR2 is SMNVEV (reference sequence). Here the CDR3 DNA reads TGTGCCAGCAGTTTATCGGTGGGAGCGGCGGTTCAGTACTTC. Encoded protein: CASSLSVGAAVQYF.

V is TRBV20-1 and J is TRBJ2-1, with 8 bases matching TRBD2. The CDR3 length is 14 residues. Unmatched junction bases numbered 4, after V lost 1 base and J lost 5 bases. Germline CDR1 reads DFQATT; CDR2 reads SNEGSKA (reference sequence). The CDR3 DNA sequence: TGCAGTGCTAGAGTTAGCGGGGAGGACAATGAGCAGTTCTTC. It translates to CSARVSGEDNEQFF.